The 10 T cell receptor beta chains presented below share a single source sample, sequenced in a study of OX40 agonist ivuxolimab in advanced cancers. Sequenced by immunoSEQ multiplex PCR; TCRdb stores in-frame clones only, minus some. The sample gives more than 100,000 clones, approximately 94% of which show up once; more than 0.9% is in the top ten. Sequencing used CD4+ or CD8+ T cells sorted from blood, obtained in a trial of the OX40 agonist ivuxolimab. Receptor source: an adult with an advanced solid tumor such as melanoma, head and neck, liver or kidney cancer.

The chain couples TRBV6-1 to TRBJ2-5; D gene ambiguous. Trimming took off 6 bases at V and 4 bases at J, with 9 bases between the two ends. The CDR3 spans 12 residues. Germline V gives CDR1 MNHNS, CDR2 SASEGT. This CDR3 reads CASSQVRETQYF. Here the CDR3 DNA reads TGTGCCAGCAGCCAGGTCCGAGAGACCCAGTACTTC.

The chain uses TRBV10-3 and TRBJ2-3, with a possible D match to TRBD1 (6 bases). With 6 bases removed from V and 7 bases from J, the gap between germline ends came to 8 bases. The CDR3 runs to 11 residues. Germline CDR1 is ENHRY and CDR2 is SYGVKD. CDR3: CAIRDSNTQYF. Written as DNA, the CDR3 is TGTGCCATCAGGGACAGCAATACGCAGTATTTT.

The chain carries TRBV28 and TRBJ1-5, with D possibly being TRBD1 (6 bases). The germline gives CDR1 MDHEN, CDR2 SYDVKM. The CDR3 runs to 14 residues. Trimming shortened V by 6 bases and J by 4 bases, and 13 bases separated the two germline ends. The CDR3 here is CASRSQGPNQPQHF. The CDR3 DNA follows: TGTGCCAGCAGGTCTCAGGGGCCTAATCAGCCCCAGCATTTT.

The chain carries TRBV28 and TRBJ2-7; D gene ambiguous. There are 12 residues in the CDR3. The V gene lost 4 bases and the J gene lost 11 bases, with 15 bases spanning the gap. Germline V gene lookup returns CDR1 MDHEN and CDR2 SYDVKM. CDR3 DNA sequence: TGTGCCAGCAGTTCTCCGCGAGTACGGGAGTACTTC. Translation: CASSSPRVREYF.

The chain combines TRBV7-9 with TRBJ2-1; no clear D gene. The CDR3 runs 14 residues. V lost 4 bases and J lost 0, with 7 bases in between. Germline V gene lookup returns CDR1 SEHNR and CDR2 FQNEAQ (reference sequence). For the CDR3, the DNA is TGTGCCAGCAGCTCCCGGACCTCCTACAATGAGCAGTTCTTC. It yields the protein CASSSRTSYNEQFF.

The chain is built from TRBV5-4 and TRBJ1-5, with 7 bases matching TRBD1. The V segment lost 4 bases and the J segment 2 bases; nucleotides outside the gene matches: 9. CDR1 and CDR2 (germline): SGHNT, YYREEE (reference sequence). The CDR3 totals 16 residues. CDR3 sequence: CASSHAIGQGNQPQHF. The CDR3 DNA is TGTGCCAGCAGCCACGCTATAGGACAGGGCAATCAGCCCCAGCATTTT. The full variable domain, its missing parts supplied by reference TRBV5-4 and TRBJ1-5, is ETGVTQSPTHLIKTRGQQVTLRCSSQSGHNTVSWYQQALGQGPQFIFQYYREEENGRGNFPPRFSGLQFPNYSSELNVNALELDDSALYLCASSHAIGQGNQPQHFGDGTRLSIL.

This chain uses TRBV27 with TRBJ2-4; 7 bases are shared with TRBD1. The CDR3 is made up of 12 amino acids. Germline assignment: CDR1 MNHEY and CDR2 SMNVEV (reference sequence). V shed 5 bases and J 8 bases; nucleotides not matched to a gene: 3. CDR3 nucleotide sequence: TGTGCCAGCAGTGGGGACAGTTACATTCAGTACTTC. Protein sequence: CASSGDSYIQYF.

This clone was recorded only once. The chain uses TRBV9 and TRBJ1-3; D is possibly TRBD1 (6 bases). V was trimmed by 2 bases and J by 1 base, leaving 10 bases between them. Germline lookup yields CDR1 SGDLS and CDR2 YYNGEE. This CDR3 contains 15 residues. The CDR3 sequence: CASSVGHRSGNTIYF. CDR3 coding DNA: TGTGCCAGCAGCGTGGGACACCGGTCTGGAAACACCATATATTTT.

V gene TRBV7-7 combines with J gene TRBJ2-1; 7 bases map to TRBD2. The germline V gene has CDR1 SSHAT and CDR2 FNYEAQ (reference sequence). CDR3 length: 15 amino acids. V shed 1 base, J shed 5 bases, and the junction held 5 bases outside the gene matches. DNA of the CDR3: TGTGCCAGCAGCTTAGGGCTAGCGGTAAACAATGAGCAGTTCTTC. It yields the protein CASSLGLAVNNEQFF.

This CDR3 is CASSFVGLQPQHF. CDR3 nucleotide sequence: TGTGCCAGCAGCTTCGTGGGCCTTCAGCCCCAGCATTTT. This sequence joins TRBV7-2 and TRBJ1-5; D gene uncertain. CDR3 length equals 13 residues. Per germline, CDR1 SGHTA and CDR2 FQGNSA. Between the trimmed V and J ends, which lost 3 bases and 6 bases, there was a span of 9 bases.